The 14 T cell receptor beta chains listed next were all sequenced from one sample in a study of blood T cells in healthy people across ages. A J-beta primer mix and a sample-barcoded 5' primer were used in a second PCR of roughly 6 to 11 cycles. Via MiXCR, TCRdb re-called the 5' RACE reads, giving one row per CDR3 protein. The sample lists 1.5 million to 2 million distinct CDR3 sequences, 28% occurring once. The sequencing sample was made of blood. The receptors shown here come from a woman aged 25 to 39 in good health.

The CDR3 reads CASSPLAGPTNEQFF. CDR3 DNA sequence: TGTGCCAGCTCACCGTTGGCGGGACCCACCAATGAGCAGTTCTTC. J is TRBJ2-1 and V is TRBV18; a weak D match, TRBD2 (6 bases). Germline V CDR1 and CDR2: KGHSH, LQKENI. The V end was cut by 3 bases, the J end by 6 bases, with 15 bases between. The CDR3 runs to 15 residues.

Comment on this clonotype: A much more abundant neighbour one base away suggests this may be a read error. The V call is TRBV6-1, the J call TRBJ2-7; D remains ambiguous. CDR1 and CDR2 (germline): MNHNS, SASEGT. V was clipped by 6 bases and J by 0 bases, with 12 bases between them. The CDR3 runs to 14 residues. The CDR3 bases are TGTGCCAGCAGCGCAGGACCGAGCTCCTACGAGCAGTACTTC. Amino acids: CASSAGPSSYEQYF.

This sequence joins TRBV14 and TRBJ1-6, with unresolved D. Per germline, CDR1 SGHDN and CDR2 FVKESK. This CDR3 region has 13 residues. Trimming pared 0 bases from V and 9 bases from J, leaving 6 bases between. Here the CDR3 reads CASSQEHLSPLHF. CDR3 bases: TGTGCCAGCAGCCAAGAACACCTTTCACCCCTCCACTTT.

There are many counts of this clonotype. The gene calls are TRBV20-1 and TRBJ2-1; tentative D call: TRBD2 (6 bases). The CDR3 sequence is 14 residues long. Germline CDR1 and CDR2: DFQATT and SNEGSKA (reference sequence). The germline V and J ends were trimmed by 3 bases and 6 bases, with 15 bases remaining between them. The CDR3 region has the DNA TGCAGTGCTAGCCTTACGGGACTCCTCAATGAGCAGTTCTTC. Translating gives CSASLTGLLNEQFF.

This clonotype was seen more than once but under ten times. The rearrangement uses TRBV29-1 and TRBJ2-5; the D gene is possibly TRBD1 (6 bases). Germline CDR1 reads SQVTM; CDR2 reads ANQGSEA. Deletions cut 6 bases from V and 5 bases from J, with 19 bases between. This CDR3 is 14 amino acids long. In nucleotides, the CDR3 is TGCAGCGTGAAGGTGGGGCAGGGGTTGGAGACCCAGTACTTC. This translates into CSVKVGQGLETQYF.

The sample holds many counts of this clonotype. This chain links TRBV7-2 with TRBJ2-7, with 10 positions matching TRBD2. Trimming at V came to 7 bases and at J to 2 bases, leaving 2 bases not matched to a gene. This CDR3 has 13 amino acids. The germline V gene encodes CDR1 SGHTA and CDR2 FQGNSA. DNA for the CDR3: TGTGCCAGCACCCTAGCGGGAGCCTACGAGCAGTACTTC. As protein: CASTLAGAYEQYF.

This clonotype turned up a few times. This sequence joins TRBV6-6 and TRBJ2-3, with TRBD2 as a possible D gene (7 bases). V was pared by 0 bases and J by 5 bases, with 12 bases between. The length of the CDR3 is 15 residues. In germline, CDR1 is MNHNY, CDR2 SVGAGI (reference sequence). The CDR3 bases are TGTGCCAGCAGTTACTCGGGGGGGCGAATAGATACGCAGTATTTT. Protein: CASSYSGGRIDTQYF.

This clonotype was observed many times. The chain has TRBV10-3 and TRBJ1-2; tentative D call: TRBD1 (6 bases). Germline CDR1 ENHRY, CDR2 SYGVKD. V lost 5 bases and J 4 bases, leaving 17 bases between the germline ends. The CDR3 runs to 15 residues. The CDR3 spells CAISPQGTPGYGYTF. CDR3 coding DNA: TGTGCCATCAGTCCACAGGGAACCCCTGGCTATGGCTACACCTTC.

V usage is TRBV10-2 and J usage is TRBJ2-7; 10 bases are a match to TRBD1. The J segment lost 4 bases and the V segment lost 6 bases, leaving 6 bases of the junction unmatched. Germline V gene sequence: CDR1 WSHSY, CDR2 SAAADI. The CDR3 covers 14 residues. CDR3 DNA sequence: TGCGCCAGCAGAGGGACAGGGGTCAGATACGAGCAGTACTTC. Residues: CASRGTGVRYEQYF.

The chain uses TRBV7-9 and TRBJ2-3, with 7 bases matching TRBD1. Germline V gene data show CDR1 as SEHNR and CDR2 as FQNEAQ (reference sequence). This CDR3 is built from 15 residues. Unmatched junction bases numbered 5, after V lost 4 bases and J lost 1 base. The CDR3 spells CASSSTGMGTDTQYF. The DNA for the CDR3 is TGTGCCAGCAGCTCGACAGGGATGGGCACAGATACGCAGTATTTT.

V gene TRBV27 combines with J gene TRBJ2-7, with D possibly being TRBD1 (6 bases). Trimming removed 6 bases from V and 7 bases from J, with 19 bases in between. CDR3 length: 14 amino acids. The V gene's germline CDR1 is MNHEY and CDR2 SMNVEV (reference sequence). CDR3 region: CASSPRLQGREQYF. In DNA, the CDR3 is TGTGCCAGCAGCCCCCGACTCCAGGGGCGAGAGCAGTACTTC.

The chain couples TRBV20-1 to TRBJ2-7, with TRBD2 identical over 14 bases. The V segment lost 6 bases and the J segment 2 bases; nucleotides outside the gene matches: 6. The CDR3 sequence is 15 residues long. Germline V gene lookup returns CDR1 DFQATT and CDR2 SNEGSKA (reference sequence). The CDR3 is CSAYKGLAGAYEQYF. CDR3 DNA sequence: TGCAGTGCCTATAAGGGACTAGCGGGAGCCTACGAGCAGTACTTC.

The chain recombines TRBV7-2 with TRBJ1-2; D ambiguous. CDR1 SGHTA and CDR2 FQGNSA come from the germline V gene. V lost 5 bases and J lost 8, with 15 bases in between. The CDR3 totals 13 residues. CDR3 DNA: TGTGCCAGCAGCGCGACCGTTAGTATGGGCTACACCTTC. Translated: CASSATVSMGYTF. The variable domain in full, with the rest retrieved from reference TRBV7-2 and TRBJ1-2, is GAGVSQSPSNKVTEKGKDVELRCDPISGHTALYWYRQSLGQGLEFLIYFQGNSAPDKSGLPSDRFSAERTGGSVSTLTIQRTQQEDSAVYLCASSATVSMGYTFGSGTRLTVV.

This clonotype has more than one count but fewer than ten. V is TRBV7-9 and J is TRBJ2-1; 7 nucleotides agree with TRBD2. The CDR3 has 14 residues. The J segment lost 7 bases and the V segment lost 5 bases, leaving 8 bases of the junction unmatched. CDR1 is SEHNR, CDR2 FQNEAQ, per germline (reference sequence). The CDR3, as DNA: TGTGCCAGCAGCCGGGGAGGGCTTTTGAATGAGCAGTTCTTC. Translated, it gives CASSRGGLLNEQFF.